This is a list of T cell receptor beta chains from one sample in a study of beta chain features in type 1 diabetes. The method was immunoSEQ multiplex PCR; TCRdb's version includes in-frame clones alone and lacks a portion of them. The sample carries 200,000 to 250,000 clones, roughly 13% recorded once. Material for sequencing was naive CD4+ T cells from blood. The receptors shown here come from a man aged 25-45 years with type 1 diabetes. Both conserved end residues are part of each CDR3. The order of the fields is J gene, CDR3 length, D gene, clone size, V gene, CDR3 protein, CDR3 DNA. D genes are given only for firm matches. Part of the rows lack a size; the others show once, few, many or a class for expanded clones.

J: TRBJ1-2
length: 14
D: TRBD1
size: .
V: TRBV5-1
CDR3: CASSERQGGYGYTF
DNA: TGCGCCAGCAGCGAAAGACAGGGCGGATATGGCTACACCTTC

J: TRBJ2-4
length: 18
D: .
size: .
V: TRBV18
CDR3: CASSQITGDVGGGNIQYF
DNA: TGTGCCAGCTCTCAGATTACAGGGGATGTCGGAGGGGGAAACATTCAGTACTTC

J: TRBJ1-1
length: 10
D: .
size: few
V: TRBV29-1
CDR3: CSGGQGGAFF
DNA: TGCAGCGGGGGGCAGGGCGGTGCTTTCTTT

J: TRBJ2-7
length: 16
D: TRBD2
size: .
V: TRBV7-9
CDR3: CASSPSGGLSSYEQYF
DNA: TGTGCCAGCAGCCCATCGGGGGGACTAAGCTCCTACGAGCAGTACTTC

J: TRBJ1-1
length: 14
D: TRBD1
size: .
V: TRBV29-1
CDR3: CSVDLQGEGTEAFF
DNA: TGCAGCGTTGACTTACAGGGGGAAGGGACTGAAGCTTTCTTT

J: TRBJ1-2
length: 15
D: TRBD1
size: few
V: TRBV9
CDR3: CASSLGQGENYGYTF
DNA: TGTGCCAGCAGCCTGGGACAGGGGGAGAACTATGGCTACACCTTC

J: TRBJ2-5
length: 16
D: TRBD2
size: .
V: TRBV5-4
CDR3: CASSAPRGVNQETQYF
DNA: TGTGCCAGCAGTGCCCCCCGGGGGGTCAACCAAGAGACCCAGTACTTC

J: TRBJ2-1
length: 16
D: TRBD1
size: few
V: TRBV5-1
CDR3: CASSQNPRQGDNEQFF
DNA: TGCGCCAGCAGCCAAAATCCCCGACAGGGAGACAATGAGCAGTTCTTC

J: TRBJ2-6
length: 15
D: TRBD1
size: few
V: TRBV7-6
CDR3: CASSLRQGVANVLTF
DNA: TGTGCCAGCAGCTTAAGGCAGGGGGTGGCCAACGTCCTGACTTTC

J: TRBJ2-3
length: 14
D: .
size: .
V: TRBV7-9
CDR3: CASSLDGGTDTQYF
DNA: TGTGCCAGCAGCTTAGACGGGGGCACAGATACGCAGTATTTT

J: TRBJ1-4
length: 16
D: TRBD1
size: .
V: TRBV9
CDR3: CASSVGGTGSGEKLFF
DNA: TGTGCCAGCAGCGTAGGGGGGACAGGGTCGGGTGAAAAACTGTTTTTT

J: TRBJ1-2
length: 15
D: .
size: .
V: TRBV5-6
CDR3: CASNARGGRAHGYTF
DNA: TGTGCCAGCAATGCCCGGGGGGGCCGCGCCCATGGCTACACCTTC

J: TRBJ2-1
length: 15
D: TRBD1
size: few
V: TRBV5-1
CDR3: CASSLDGQVGSEQFF
DNA: TGCGCCAGCAGCTTGGACGGACAGGTGGGGAGTGAGCAGTTCTTC

J: TRBJ2-6
length: 15
D: .
size: .
V: TRBV5-1
CDR3: CASSPSVSGANVLTF
DNA: TGCGCCAGCAGCCCGAGCGTCTCTGGGGCCAACGTCCTGACTTTC

J: TRBJ2-5
length: 14
D: .
size: .
V: TRBV5-4
CDR3: CASSPQRGGETQYF
DNA: TGTGCCAGCAGCCCCCAACGGGGTGGGGAGACCCAGTACTTC

J: TRBJ1-2
length: 14
D: TRBD1
size: .
V: TRBV18
CDR3: CASSTDREIYGYTF
DNA: TGTGCCAGCTCGACGGACAGGGAGATTTATGGCTACACCTTC

J: TRBJ2-7
length: 15
D: TRBD2
size: few
V: TRBV7-9
CDR3: CASSLTSGSSYEQYF
DNA: TGTGCCAGCAGCTTGACTAGCGGGAGCTCCTACGAGCAGTACTTC

J: TRBJ2-5
length: 10
D: .
size: few
V: TRBV11-2
CDR3: CASSRETQYF
DNA: TGTGCCAGCAGTCGAGAGACCCAGTACTTC

J: TRBJ1-2
length: 13
D: TRBD1
size: .
V: TRBV6-5
CDR3: CASRVTGGHGYTF
DNA: TGTGCCAGCAGAGTCACAGGGGGCCATGGCTACACCTTC

J: TRBJ1-6
length: 15
D: .
size: few
V: TRBV15
CDR3: CATSRVQGGESPLHF
DNA: TGTGCCACCAGCAGAGTTCAGGGTGGGGAATCACCCCTCCACTTT

J: TRBJ1-1
length: 13
D: TRBD1
size: few
V: TRBV15
CDR3: CATSSQGATEAFF
DNA: TGTGCCACCAGCAGTCAGGGGGCTACTGAAGCTTTCTTT

J: TRBJ2-1
length: 16
D: .
size: few
V: TRBV28
CDR3: CASSMVFGTSYNEQFF
DNA: TGTGCCAGCAGTATGGTTTTCGGGACAAGCTACAATGAGCAGTTCTTC

J: TRBJ1-1
length: 16
D: TRBD1
size: .
V: TRBV27
CDR3: CASSLVPGGSDTEAFF
DNA: TGTGCCAGCAGTTTAGTCCCAGGGGGCTCGGACACTGAAGCTTTCTTT

J: TRBJ1-2
length: 14
D: .
size: .
V: TRBV11-3
CDR3: CASSYTAAAGGYTF
DNA: TGTGCCAGCAGCTATACAGCGGCGGCGGGCGGCTACACCTTC

J: TRBJ2-1
length: 15
D: TRBD2
size: .
V: TRBV7-2
CDR3: CASSFRTSGSGEQFF
DNA: TGTGCCAGCAGCTTCCGGACTAGCGGGAGCGGGGAGCAGTTCTTC

J: TRBJ1-5
length: 13
D: .
size: few
V: TRBV10-3
CDR3: CASHRAWNQPQHF
DNA: TGTGCCAGCCACAGGGCGTGGAATCAGCCCCAGCATTTT

J: TRBJ2-7
length: 15
D: .
size: .
V: TRBV5-1
CDR3: CASSGLTESSYEQYF
DNA: TGCGCCAGCAGCGGGCTGACAGAGAGCTCCTACGAGCAGTACTTC

J: TRBJ2-1
length: 15
D: .
size: .
V: TRBV30
CDR3: CAWSVDPGLYNEQFF
DNA: TGTGCCTGGAGTGTCGACCCGGGACTCTACAATGAGCAGTTCTTC

J: TRBJ2-6
length: 15
D: .
size: few
V: TRBV15
CDR3: CATSRAGAGANVLTF
DNA: TGTGCCACCAGCAGAGCGGGAGCTGGGGCCAACGTCCTGACTTTC

J: TRBJ1-4
length: 14
D: .
size: few
V: TRBV11-2
CDR3: CASSRVAGDEKLFF
DNA: TGTGCCAGCAGCCGGGTGGCAGGGGACGAAAAACTGTTTTTT

J: TRBJ1-1
length: 16
D: .
size: .
V: TRBV7-9
CDR3: CASSPRGSSQRTEAFF
DNA: TGTGCCAGCAGCCCTCGGGGGTCATCACAGCGGACTGAAGCTTTCTTT

J: TRBJ1-5
length: 13
D: .
size: few
V: TRBV30
CDR3: CAWSAQGDQPQHF
DNA: TGTGCCTGGAGTGCACAGGGTGATCAGCCCCAGCATTTT

J: TRBJ2-7
length: 14
D: TRBD2
size: .
V: TRBV9
CDR3: CASSARLADYEQYF
DNA: TGTGCCAGCAGCGCAAGACTAGCAGACTACGAGCAGTACTTC

J: TRBJ2-1
length: 15
D: TRBD2
size: .
V: TRBV2
CDR3: CASKLSGSSYNEQFF
DNA: TGTGCCAGCAAACTTAGCGGGAGCTCCTACAATGAGCAGTTCTTC

J: TRBJ2-7
length: 14
D: TRBD1
size: .
V: TRBV7-9
CDR3: CASSRGTGTYEQYF
DNA: TGTGCCAGCAGCCGCGGGACAGGAACCTACGAGCAGTACTTC

J: TRBJ1-5
length: 13
D: .
size: .
V: TRBV7-2
CDR3: CASSFDRTQPQHF
DNA: TGTGCCAGCAGCTTTGACAGGACTCAGCCCCAGCATTTT

J: TRBJ2-1
length: 14
D: .
size: once
V: TRBV5-6
CDR3: CASSPRGPWNEQFF
DNA: TGTGCCAGCAGCCCAAGGGGCCCTTGGAATGAGCAGTTCTTC